A selection of T cell receptor beta chains follows, all from one sample in a study of B cell selection in AIRE deficiency. Profiling relied on immunoSEQ multiplex PCR, and the TCRdb table lists in-frame clones only, not all of them. The table includes tens of thousands of clones, over 90% detected once. Sequencing input: Tregs sorted from PBMCs. These receptors were collected from a human donor with AIRE deficiency. Both conserved end residues are part of each CDR3. Each record gives: V gene, J gene, clone size, D gene, CDR3 protein, CDR3 DNA. D genes are given only for firm matches. Rows may omit the clone size; those that give it use once, few, many or a size class.

>TRBV19|TRBJ2-3|.|.
CASKAGGTDTQYF
TGTGCCAGTAAGGCCGGAGGCACAGATACGCAGTATTTT
>TRBV12-5|TRBJ2-3|once|TRBD2
CASGLVKVAGGPGDTQYF
TGTGCTAGTGGTTTGGTAAAGGTAGCGGGAGGGCCCGGAGATACGCAGTATTTT
>TRBV6-6|TRBJ1-1|.|.
CASSRGGANTEAFF
TGTGCCAGCAGTCGTGGGGGGGCAAACACTGAAGCTTTCTTT
>TRBV28|TRBJ1-4|.|.
CASSSRGSFNEKLFF
TGTGCCAGCAGTTCCCGGGGCAGCTTTAATGAAAAACTGTTTTTT
>TRBV27|TRBJ2-7|.|.
CASSRNPGGLYEQYF
TGTGCCAGCAGTCGTAACCCGGGGGGCCTCTACGAGCAGTACTTC
>TRBV7-2|TRBJ1-4|.|.
CASSLRGQRTTNEKLFF
TGTGCCAGCAGCTTGAGAGGACAGAGAACAACTAATGAAAAACTGTTTTTT
>TRBV19|TRBJ2-1|.|TRBD1
CASSIGGQGLNEQFF
TGTGCCAGTAGTATAGGGGGACAGGGCTTGAATGAGCAGTTCTTC
>TRBV6-5|TRBJ2-5|.|.
CASSYSGSQETQYF
TGTGCCAGCAGTTATTCTGGGAGCCAAGAGACCCAGTACTTC
>TRBV7-8|TRBJ2-7|.|TRBD2
CASSFTGGGITYEQYF
TGTGCCAGCAGTTTTACCGGGGGGGGCATAACCTACGAGCAGTACTTC
>TRBV29-1|TRBJ2-7|.|TRBD2
CSVVLAGSYEQYF
TGCAGCGTTGTACTAGCGGGAAGCTACGAGCAGTACTTC
>TRBV4-3|TRBJ2-7|.|TRBD1
CASSQQGQTPYEQYF
TGCGCCAGCAGCCAACAGGGACAGACACCCTACGAGCAGTACTTC
>TRBV2|TRBJ1-5|.|.
CASRETGYSNQPQHF
TGTGCCAGCAGAGAGACAGGCTATAGCAATCAGCCCCAGCATTTT
>TRBV28|TRBJ1-2|.|TRBD1
CALRDSQNYGYTF
TGTGCCCTCAGGGACAGCCAGAACTATGGCTACACCTTC
>TRBV7-2|TRBJ2-6|.|.
CASSLFRSGANVLTF
TGTGCCAGCAGCTTATTTCGCTCTGGGGCCAACGTCCTGACTTTC
>TRBV9|TRBJ2-7|.|TRBD1
CASRVQRGLSYEQYF
TGTGCCAGCAGGGTCCAGAGGGGGCTCTCCTACGAGCAGTACTTC
>TRBV7-2|TRBJ1-1|.|.
CASSLDIGHMNTEAFF
TGTGCCAGCAGCTTAGATATAGGACACATGAACACTGAAGCTTTCTTT
>TRBV5-1|TRBJ2-5|.|.
CASRLWGETQYF
TGCGCCAGCAGGCTGTGGGGGGAGACCCAGTACTTC
>TRBV25-1|TRBJ1-1|.|.
CASSARGYTEAFF
TGTGCCAGCAGCGCCCGGGGGTACACTGAAGCTTTCTTT
>TRBV5-4|TRBJ2-7|few|.
CASSLARALVEESTEQYF
TGTGCCAGCAGCTTGGCCAGAGCGTTAGTGGAAGAGTCGACTGAGCAGTACTTC
>TRBV30|TRBJ1-6|.|TRBD1
CAWTRSGTVQSPLHF
TGTGCCTGGACCAGGTCCGGGACAGTTCAATCACCCCTCCACTTT
>TRBV19|TRBJ2-3|.|.
CASSIVWEADTQYF
TGTGCCAGTAGTATAGTTTGGGAGGCAGATACGCAGTATTTT
>TRBV6-4|TRBJ2-6|.|.
CASSWSTRQSRANVLTF
TGTGCCAGCAGTTGGTCCACACGACAAAGTCGGGCCAACGTCCTGACTTTC
>TRBV5-6|TRBJ1-1|.|.
CASSFVSLNTEAFF
TGTGCCAGCAGCTTCGTCAGTCTGAACACTGAAGCTTTCTTT
>TRBV5-4|TRBJ2-7|.|.
CASSLEGGVEQYF
TGTGCCAGCAGCTTGGAGGGGGGGGTCGAGCAGTACTTC
>TRBV7-9|TRBJ2-5|few|.
CASSLALGQETQYF
TGTGCCAGCAGCTTAGCGCTCGGGCAAGAGACCCAGTACTTC
>TRBV6-5|TRBJ2-7|once|.
CASSYSYRTSYEQYF
TGTGCCAGCAGTTACTCGTACAGGACATCCTACGAGCAGTACTTC
>TRBV27|TRBJ2-7|.|TRBD1
CASRDREALYEQYF
TGTGCCAGCAGGGACAGGGAGGCCCTCTACGAGCAGTACTTC
>TRBV7-9|TRBJ2-7|.|.
CASGLQYEQYF
TGTGCCAGCGGCTTACAGTACGAGCAGTACTTC
>TRBV30|TRBJ1-2|.|TRBD1
CAWSGQGRDYGYTF
TGTGCCTGGAGTGGACAGGGGCGCGACTATGGCTACACCTTC
>TRBV29-1|TRBJ1-2|.|.
CSVDSAYNYGYTF
TGCAGCGTTGATTCGGCGTATAACTATGGCTACACCTTC
>TRBV21-1|TRBJ1-4|.|.
CASSSQGEKLFF
TGTGCCAGCAGCTCACAGGGGGAAAAACTGTTTTTT
>TRBV29-1|TRBJ2-3|once|.
CSVRRGDTQYF
TGCAGCGTGCGACGGGGAGATACGCAGTATTTT
>TRBV5-1|TRBJ1-1|.|.
CASSLAPRFVGSVTEAFF
TGCGCCAGCAGCTTGGCCCCTCGTTTTGTAGGGTCGGTCACTGAAGCTTTCTTT
>TRBV5-1|TRBJ2-5|.|TRBD2
CASSPKWGLAGGPRETQYF
TGCGCCAGCAGCCCAAAATGGGGACTAGCGGGAGGGCCGAGGGAGACCCAGTACTTC
>TRBV19|TRBJ1-2|.|TRBD1
CASTHRGQNYGYTF
TGTGCCAGTACCCACAGGGGGCAGAACTATGGCTACACCTTC
>TRBV27|TRBJ2-7|.|TRBD2
CASRGLPISYEQYF
TGTGCCAGCAGGGGACTACCTATCTCCTACGAGCAGTACTTC
>TRBV4-3|TRBJ1-1|few|.
CASSPARWGNAESTEAFF
TGCGCCAGCAGCCCGGCACGATGGGGGAACGCCGAGAGCACTGAAGCTTTCTTT
>TRBV4-1|TRBJ1-1|.|.
CASSQEGRIMNTEAFF
TGCGCCAGCAGCCAAGAAGGCAGGATCATGAACACTGAAGCTTTCTTT
>TRBV28|TRBJ2-7|.|TRBD2
CASFSLADAYEQYF
TGTGCCAGCTTCTCACTAGCGGACGCCTACGAGCAGTACTTC
>TRBV18|TRBJ1-5|.|TRBD1
CASSPQTGIAQPQHF
TGTGCCAGCTCACCTCAGACAGGGATTGCTCAGCCCCAGCATTTT
>TRBV9|TRBJ2-5|.|TRBD2
CASSQGLAGEETQYF
TGTGCCAGCAGTCAGGGGCTAGCGGGAGAAGAGACCCAGTACTTC
>TRBV7-9|TRBJ2-3|.|.
CASSLAWVADDTDTQYF
TGTGCCAGCAGCTTAGCGTGGGTAGCGGACGACACAGATACGCAGTATTTT
>TRBV6-6|TRBJ2-5|.|TRBD1
CASSQTGGKTQYF
TGTGCCAGCAGCCAGACAGGGGGAAAGACCCAGTACTTC
>TRBV11-3|TRBJ2-1|.|.
CASSLSGANNEQFF
TGTGCCAGCAGCTTATCCGGTGCGAACAATGAGCAGTTCTTC
>TRBV19|TRBJ1-2|.|.
CASSLTRGGFYGYTF
TGTGCCAGTAGCCTAACGAGGGGGGGCTTCTATGGCTACACCTTC
>TRBV4-1|TRBJ2-7|.|TRBD2
CASSPRPAEVLAGAYEQYF
TGCGCCAGCAGCCCACGACCAGCGGAGGTGCTAGCGGGAGCCTACGAGCAGTACTTC
>TRBV6-5|TRBJ2-7|.|.
CASSYSNLGAREQYF
TGTGCCAGCAGTTACTCGAATTTGGGGGCTAGGGAGCAGTACTTC
>TRBV6-1|TRBJ2-3|.|.
CASSEVAGFQGWSGFLDTQYF
TGTGCCAGCAGTGAAGTCGCAGGGTTCCAGGGTTGGTCTGGGTTCCTCGATACGCAGTATTTT
>TRBV6-5|TRBJ1-2|.|.
CASRWPWANYGYTF
TGTGCCAGCAGGTGGCCGTGGGCTAACTATGGCTACACCTTC
>TRBV6-5|TRBJ2-5|.|.
CASSPTGLRQETQYF
TGTGCCAGCAGCCCTACAGGGTTGAGGCAAGAGACCCAGTACTTC
>TRBV6-5|TRBJ2-1|.|.
CASSYHRRGSYNEQFF
TGTGCCAGCAGTTACCACCGTCGGGGGTCCTACAATGAGCAGTTCTTC
>TRBV7-2|TRBJ1-4|once|TRBD1
CASSPGQLGGEKLFF
TGTGCCAGCAGCCCGGGACAGCTAGGAGGTGAAAAACTGTTTTTT
>TRBV6-1|TRBJ2-7|once|.
CASSEAGATYEQYF
TGTGCCAGCAGTGAAGCTGGCGCCACCTACGAGCAGTACTTC